Below, 25 T cell receptor beta chains from the same sample are listed, as sequenced in a study of cytomegalovirus exposure and HLA in healthy donors (TCRdb year 2017). Library prep was done by the immunoSEQ multiplex PCR assay. The multiplex PCR relied on a mix of 60 forward primers for TCR Vbeta segments and 13 reverse primers for TCR Jbeta segments. In its TCRdb copy, this immuneACCESS table keeps in-frame sequences only and misses some clones. Where compared with another copy, unresolved V genes explain less than half of these, and the others have no known cause. The sample table holds roughly 110,000 clones, of which around 69% were seen once. The ten largest clones take up more than 2% of the sample. The sequenced sample was PBMCs. These receptors all stem from a man in his late teens or twenties in good health and CMV-seronegative.

This chain joins TRBV4-3 and TRBJ2-7; 9 positions match TRBD1. Germline-derived CDR1 and CDR2 are LGHNA and YSLEER. V lost 0 bases, J lost 4 bases, and 4 bases stayed unmatched. The CDR3 totals 15 residues. The DNA of the CDR3 is TGCGCCAGCAGCCAAGAACGGGACAGGGTTTACGAGCAGTACTTC. Its translation is CASSQERDRVYEQYF.

The rearrangement uses TRBV5-6 and TRBJ2-7, with TRBD2 matching over 10 bases. V trimming: 3 bases; J trimming: 6 bases; junction bases outside the gene matches: 9. Germline CDR1 and CDR2: SGHDT and YYEEEE. The CDR3 is made up of 15 amino acids. The DNA of the CDR3 is TGTGCCAGCAGCTCGGAGGGACTAGCGAAACGCGAGCAGTACTTC. The encoded protein is CASSSEGLAKREQYF.

J is TRBJ2-5 and V is TRBV11-2; D remains unclear. CDR3 length equals 11 residues. Trimming took off 3 bases at V and 4 bases at J, with 3 bases between the two ends. From germline, CDR1 is SGHAT and CDR2 FQNNGV. DNA for the CDR3: TGTGCCAGCAGCTTCGGAGAGACCCAGTACTTC. It is translated as CASSFGETQYF.

The CDR3 nucleotides are TGCAGCGGCGCCGGGGGGGGAGTGGAGACCCAGTACTTC. Amino acids: CSGAGGGVETQYF. This chain links TRBV29-1 with TRBJ2-5; 8 nucleotides agree with TRBD2. Germline-derived CDR1 and CDR2 are SQVTM and ANQGSEA. The CDR3 is 13 residues long. The V and J ends lost 7 bases and 5 bases, in that order; junction bases with no gene match: 9.

This chain joins TRBV4-2 and TRBJ2-5; 12 bases align to TRBD1. The end of the DNA aligns better with TRBJ2-7, so the J call may be wrong. Germline CDR1 and CDR2: LGHNA and YNFKEQ. This CDR3 is 18 amino acids long. CDR3 sequence reads: CASSQDPLGTGGYYEQYF. As DNA, the CDR3 is TGTGCCAGCAGCCAAGATCCCCTCGGGACAGGGGGCTACTACGAGCAGTACTTC.

The chain carries TRBV21-1 and TRBJ2-1; TRBD1 reflects the table's D call only, with no check against the DNA. TRBV21-1 is recorded as a pseudogene. The CDR3 consists of 15 residues. The CDR3 protein is CASSIGGSSYNEQFF. Written as DNA, the CDR3 is TGTGCCAGCAGCATAGGGGGCAGCTCCTACAATGAGCAGTTCTTC.

This clone was seen a single time. The chain joins TRBV9 to TRBJ2-7, with TRBD2 identical over 16 bases. Per the germline V gene, CDR1 is SGDLS and CDR2 is YYNGEE. This CDR3 has 19 residues. V lost 4 bases and J lost 2; bases outside the gene matches: 12. The CDR3 region is CASSFSSGLAGGPPYEQYF. The DNA of the CDR3 is TGTGCCAGCAGCTTCTCCTCGGGACTAGCGGGGGGGCCCCCCTACGAGCAGTACTTC.

This clone was counted once. This chain connects TRBV29-1 to TRBJ2-5, with 8 bases aligning to TRBD1. Germline V lookup: CDR1 SQVTM, CDR2 ANQGSEA. The CDR3 consists of 14 residues. The ends lost 5 bases at V and 1 base at J; junction bases unmatched: 6. The CDR3 DNA reads as TGCAGCGTTATCCCTCAGGGGGCCCAAGAGACCCAGTACTTC. It codes for CSVIPQGAQETQYF.

The chain combines TRBV9 with TRBJ2-2, with no clear D. The CDR3 length is 14 residues. The germline V gene has CDR1 SGDLS and CDR2 YYNGEE. With 4 bases removed from V and 5 bases from J, the gap between germline ends came to 12 bases. CDR3 in amino acids: CASSSRQETGELFF. DNA for the CDR3: TGTGCCAGCAGCTCCCGACAAGAGACCGGGGAGCTGTTTTTT. The complete variable domain, with remaining parts taken from reference TRBV9 and TRBJ2-2, reads DSGVTQTPKHLITATGQRVTLRCSPRSGDLSVYWYQQSLDQGLQFLIQYYNGEERAKGNILERFSAQQFPDLHSELNLSSLELGDSALYFCASSSRQETGELFFGEGSRLTVL.

This clone came up a few times. This sequence joins TRBV5-1 and TRBJ2-4; 11 nucleotides agree with TRBD1. This CDR3 is built from 14 residues. In germline, CDR1 is SGHRS, CDR2 YFSETQ. V gave up 4 bases and J gave up 9 bases; unmatched junction bases: 6. The CDR3 reads CASSQGQGGAIQYF. The CDR3 DNA reads TGCGCCAGCAGCCAGGGACAGGGGGGTGCCATTCAGTACTTC.

The sample holds one count of this clone. This sequence joins TRBV7-9 and TRBJ1-2; tentative D call: TRBD1 (6 bases). The ends were cut back, 5 bases at V and 0 bases at J, with 13 bases in the middle. Germline values: CDR1 SEHNR, CDR2 FQNEAQ (reference sequence). This CDR3 is built from 15 residues. CDR3 loop: CASSLDSQANYGYTF. DNA for the CDR3: TGTGCCAGCAGCCTGGACAGTCAAGCTAACTATGGCTACACCTTC.

The chain has TRBV5-8 and TRBJ1-4, with D unclear. In germline, CDR1 is SGHTS, CDR2 YDEGEE. V was shortened by 4 bases and J by 0 bases, with 10 bases between the two germline ends. The CDR3 length is 15 residues. This CDR3 is CASSPRVATNEKLFF. CDR3 DNA: TGTGCCAGCAGCCCGCGAGTTGCAACTAATGAAAAACTGTTTTTT. Together with reference TRBV5-8 and TRBJ1-4, the CDR3 gives the full variable domain: EAGVTQSPTHLIKTRGQQATLRCSPISGHTSVYWYQQALGLGLQFLLWYDEGEERNRGNFPPRFSGRQFPNYSSELNVNALELEDSALYLCASSPRVATNEKLFFGSGTQLSVL.

This chain joins TRBV6-5 and TRBJ1-5, with 9 bases fitting TRBD1. The germline CDR1 and CDR2 sequences are MNHEY and SVGAGI. V shed 8 bases and J 9 bases; nucleotides not matched to a gene: 11. The CDR3 has 14 amino acids. CDR3 in DNA: TGTGCCAGCCGAGGGACAGGGCCCTTCGGGCCCCAGCATTTT. Translated: CASRGTGPFGPQHF.

The sample holds one count of this clone. This chain links TRBV12-5 with TRBJ2-5, with D possibly matching TRBD2 (5 bases). This CDR3 is 13 amino acids long. Germline V gene data show CDR1 as LGHNT and CDR2 as FRNRAP. Trimming left V 6 bases short and J 5 bases short, with 13 bases between. DNA of the CDR3: TGTGCTAGTGGGGACTCGATGGAGGAGACCCAGTACTTC. Encoded protein: CASGDSMEETQYF.

The CDR3 here is CASSPGTGWRQPQHF. In nucleotides, the CDR3 is TGTGCCAGCAGCCCCGGGACAGGGTGGAGACAGCCCCAGCATTTT. The V call is TRBV6-5, the J call TRBJ1-5; TRBD1 agrees at 9 bases. This CDR3 has 15 amino acids. With 6 bases clipped from V and 7 bases from J, the junction kept 10 bases outside the gene matches. Germline values: CDR1 MNHEY, CDR2 SVGAGI.

This chain uses TRBV5-4 with TRBJ2-5, with TRBD1 as a possible D gene (6 bases). The DNA end is a closer match to TRBJ2-7, so the J assignment may be wrong. Germline CDR1 reads SGHNT; CDR2 reads YYREEE (reference sequence). The CDR3 contains 13 residues. The CDR3 here is CASRASGQYEQYF. The CDR3 region has the DNA TGTGCCAGCAGGGCGAGCGGACAGTACGAGCAGTACTTC.

This clone was observed once. V is TRBV7-3 and J is TRBJ2-3; a possible D gene is TRBD2 (7 bases). CDR3 length: 15 residues. Trimming took off 4 bases at V and 5 bases at J, with 16 bases between the two ends. From germline, CDR1 is SGHTA and CDR2 FQGTGA. CDR3 region: CASSSVGGAGDTQYF. CDR3 DNA sequence: TGTGCCAGCAGCTCTGTTGGGGGGGCGGGAGATACGCAGTATTTT.

The chain carries TRBV28 and TRBJ1-1; no reliable D call. The CDR3 is 14 residues long. V shed 7 bases and J shed 4 bases, with 16 bases lying between them. Per the germline V gene, CDR1 is MDHEN and CDR2 is SYDVKM. The CDR3 DNA reads as TGTGCCAGCACAGTCCTGGGGAGGGCCACTGAAGCTTTCTTT. Its translation is CASTVLGRATEAFF.

J is TRBJ1-1 and V is TRBV29-1; weak D call: TRBD1 (5 bases). This CDR3 is 13 amino acids long. Trimming took 4 bases from V and 1 from J, leaving 10 bases between them. CDR1 is SQVTM, CDR2 ANQGSEA, per germline. The CDR3 DNA reads as TGCAGCGTTGTACCCGGGGGGAACACTGAAGCTTTCTTT. The encoded protein is CSVVPGGNTEAFF.

This clone came up a few times. The genes are TRBV6-6 and TRBJ1-5; unclear D gene. Trimming took off 2 bases at V and 4 bases at J, with 9 bases between the two ends. This CDR3 spans 14 amino acids. Germline V lookup: CDR1 MNHNY, CDR2 SVGAGI (reference sequence). The CDR3 loop is CASSYGEKNQPQHF. The DNA of the CDR3 is TGTGCCAGCAGTTACGGGGAGAAAAATCAGCCCCAGCATTTT.

V usage is TRBV9 and J usage is TRBJ2-6, with TRBD1 matching over 7 bases. The ends lost 0 bases at V and 3 bases at J; junction bases unmatched: 3. This CDR3 is built from 16 residues. CDR1 is SGDLS, CDR2 YYNGEE, per germline. The CDR3 sequence: CASSVGGGVGANVLTF. The CDR3 nucleotides are TGTGCCAGCAGCGTAGGAGGGGGCGTTGGGGCCAACGTCCTGACTTTC.

The V gene is TRBV13, the J gene TRBJ2-6; the D gene is possibly TRBD1 (6 bases). Germline V gene data show CDR1 as PRHDT and CDR2 as FYEKMQ (reference sequence). Deletions cut 0 bases from V and 0 bases from J, with 12 bases between. The CDR3 runs to 18 residues. The CDR3 nucleotides read TGTGCCAGCAGCTTAGGTGCGCAGGGGAACTCTGGGGCCAACGTCCTGACTTTC. Protein sequence: CASSLGAQGNSGANVLTF. The whole variable domain, filled in from reference TRBV13 and TRBJ2-6, reads AAGVIQSPRHLIKEKRETATLKCYPIPRHDTVYWYQQGPGQDPQFLISFYEKMQSDKGSIPDRFSAQQFSDYHSELNMSSLELGDSALYFCASSLGAQGNSGANVLTFGAGSRLTVL.

The chain combines TRBV6-6 with TRBJ2-2; tentatively, D is TRBD2 (6 bases). There are 13 residues in the CDR3. Germline values: CDR1 MNHNY, CDR2 SVGAGI (reference sequence). V was cut by 2 bases and J by 6 bases, with 7 bases left in between. The chain's CDR3 is CASSYGEAGELFF. As DNA, the CDR3 is TGTGCCAGCAGTTACGGGGAGGCCGGGGAGCTGTTTTTT.

This sequence joins TRBV7-2 and TRBJ1-6, with a tentative D call TRBD1 (5 bases). The CDR3 loop spans 14 amino acids. V lost 3 bases and J lost 15, with 18 bases in between. CDR1 is SGHTA and CDR2 is FQGNSA in the germline V gene. The CDR3 DNA sequence: TGTGCCAGCAGCTTGTCCCAAAGGGGTGGCCACCTCCACTTT. It codes for CASSLSQRGGHLHF.

This clone occurred a few times. The V call is TRBV6-6, the J call TRBJ2-1, with no clear D. Trimming cost V 5 bases and J 3 bases, with 11 bases left between them. This CDR3 spans 14 amino acids. CDR1 MNHNY and CDR2 SVGAGI come from the germline V gene (reference sequence). The DNA for the CDR3 is TGTGCCAGCAGTCCCGGTTCCTACTACAATGAGCAGTTCTTC. It codes for CASSPGSYYNEQFF.